This TCR beta chain was documented in a study of post-analysis software for immune sequencing data. Across the whole study: The courses of disease that were included comprised relapsing-remitting, secondary progressive and progressive-relapsing multiple sclerosis.

Study-wide results and caveats: Among multiple sclerosis patients, normalized Chao1 diversity was significantly below that of controls. The authors found that F measure strongly co-clustered same-batch samples. In patients, TRBV5-6, TRBV5-1 and TRBV20-1 belonged to five TRBV segments found more frequently than in controls.

The ends were cut back, 4 bases at V and 1 base at J, with 12 bases in the middle. The CDR3 spans 15 residues. The TCR beta cDNA libraries carried unique molecular identifiers. From the PCR reads, TCRdb called clonotypes with MiXCR, one entry per CDR3 protein. This table holds hundreds of thousands of distinct CDR3 sequences, 59% found once. On this clonotype itself: Its antigen is undetermined.

This receptor was obtained from a girl under 10 years old with multiple sclerosis. The chain recombines TRBV12-3 or TRBV12-4 with TRBJ2-3, with D maybe TRBD2 (6 bases). The specimen sequenced was blood. The DNA for the CDR3 is TGTGCCAGCAGTTCCACGGGAGCGGGCACAGATACGCAGTATTTT. This translates into CASSSTGAGTDTQYF.